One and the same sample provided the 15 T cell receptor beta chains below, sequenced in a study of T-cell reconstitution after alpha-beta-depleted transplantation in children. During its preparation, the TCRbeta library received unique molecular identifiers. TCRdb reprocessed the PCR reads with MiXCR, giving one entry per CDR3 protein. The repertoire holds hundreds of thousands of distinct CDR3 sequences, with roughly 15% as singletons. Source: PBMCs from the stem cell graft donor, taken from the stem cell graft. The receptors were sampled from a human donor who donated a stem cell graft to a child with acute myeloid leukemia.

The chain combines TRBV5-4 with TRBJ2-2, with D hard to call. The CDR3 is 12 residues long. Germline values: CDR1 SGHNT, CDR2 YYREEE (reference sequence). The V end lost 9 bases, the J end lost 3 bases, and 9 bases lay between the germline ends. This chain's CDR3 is CATQVDTGELFF. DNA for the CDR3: TGTGCCACACAAGTCGACACCGGGGAGCTGTTTTTT.

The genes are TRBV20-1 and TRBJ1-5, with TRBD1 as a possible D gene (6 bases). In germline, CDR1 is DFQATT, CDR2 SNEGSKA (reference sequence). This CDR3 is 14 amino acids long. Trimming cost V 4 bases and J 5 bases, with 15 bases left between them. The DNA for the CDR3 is TGCAGTGCTATTGGACAGAGCCAGGATCAGCCCCAGCATTTT. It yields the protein CSAIGQSQDQPQHF.

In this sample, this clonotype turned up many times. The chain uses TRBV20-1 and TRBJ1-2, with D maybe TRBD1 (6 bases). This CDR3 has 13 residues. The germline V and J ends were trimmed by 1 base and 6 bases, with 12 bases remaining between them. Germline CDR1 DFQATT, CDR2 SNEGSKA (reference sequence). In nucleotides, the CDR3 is TGCAGTGCTAGAGGGGCAGGGGAGGATGGCTACACCTTC. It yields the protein CSARGAGEDGYTF.

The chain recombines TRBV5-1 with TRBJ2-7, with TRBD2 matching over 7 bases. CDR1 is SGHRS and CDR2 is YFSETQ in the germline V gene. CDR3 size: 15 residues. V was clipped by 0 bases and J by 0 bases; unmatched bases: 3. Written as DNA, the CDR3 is TGCGCCAGCAGCTTGGAAAGCGGGGACTCCTACGAGCAGTACGTC. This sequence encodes CASSLESGDSYEQYV.

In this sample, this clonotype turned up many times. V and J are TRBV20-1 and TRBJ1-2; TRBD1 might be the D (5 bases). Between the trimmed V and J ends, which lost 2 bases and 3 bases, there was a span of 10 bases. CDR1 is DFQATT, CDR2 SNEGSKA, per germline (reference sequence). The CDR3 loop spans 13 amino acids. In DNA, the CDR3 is TGCAGTGCTAGACAGGGTACCGACTATGGCTACACCTTC. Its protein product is CSARQGTDYGYTF.

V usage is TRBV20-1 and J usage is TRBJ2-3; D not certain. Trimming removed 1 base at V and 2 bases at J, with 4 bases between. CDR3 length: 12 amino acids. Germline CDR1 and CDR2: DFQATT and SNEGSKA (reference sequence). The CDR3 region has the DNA TGCAGTGCTAGAGCGGACACAGATACGCAGTATTTT. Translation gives CSARADTDTQYF.

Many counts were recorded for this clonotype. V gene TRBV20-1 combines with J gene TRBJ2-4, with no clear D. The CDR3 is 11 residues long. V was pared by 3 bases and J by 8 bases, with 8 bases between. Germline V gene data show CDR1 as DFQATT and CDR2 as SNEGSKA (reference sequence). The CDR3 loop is CSASPRDIQYF. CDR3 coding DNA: TGCAGTGCTAGTCCCCGGGACATTCAGTACTTC.

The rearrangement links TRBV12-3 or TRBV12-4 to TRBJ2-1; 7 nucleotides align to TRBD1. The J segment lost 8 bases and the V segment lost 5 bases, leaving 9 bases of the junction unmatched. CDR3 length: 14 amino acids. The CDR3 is CASSPHRGGDEQFF. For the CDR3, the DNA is TGTGCCAGCAGTCCCCACAGGGGTGGGGATGAGCAGTTCTTC.

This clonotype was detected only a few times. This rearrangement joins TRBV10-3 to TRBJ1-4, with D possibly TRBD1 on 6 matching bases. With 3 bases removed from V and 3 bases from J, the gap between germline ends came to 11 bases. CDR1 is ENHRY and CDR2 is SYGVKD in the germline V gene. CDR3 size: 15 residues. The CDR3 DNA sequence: TGTGCCATCAGTGATCCCAACAGGGCTAATGAAAAACTGTTTTTT. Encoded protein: CAISDPNRANEKLFF.

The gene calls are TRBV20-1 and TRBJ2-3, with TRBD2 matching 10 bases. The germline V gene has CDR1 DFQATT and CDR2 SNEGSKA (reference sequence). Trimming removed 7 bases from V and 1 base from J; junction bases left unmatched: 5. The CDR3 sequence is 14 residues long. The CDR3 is CSVDGTSGTDTQYF. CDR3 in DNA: TGCAGTGTTGACGGGACTAGCGGCACAGATACGCAGTATTTT.

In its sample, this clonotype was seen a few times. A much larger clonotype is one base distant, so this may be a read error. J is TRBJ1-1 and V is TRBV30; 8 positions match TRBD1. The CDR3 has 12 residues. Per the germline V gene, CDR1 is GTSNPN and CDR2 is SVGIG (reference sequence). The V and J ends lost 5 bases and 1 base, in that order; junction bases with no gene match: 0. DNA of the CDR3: TGTGCCTGGGACAGGGGGAACACTGAAGCTTTCTTT. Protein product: CAWDRGNTEAFF. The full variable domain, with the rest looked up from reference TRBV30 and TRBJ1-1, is SQTIHQWPATLVQPVGSPLSLECTVEGTSNPNLYWYRQAAGRGLQLLFYSVGIGQISSEVPQNLSASRPQDRQFILSSKKLLLSDSGFYLCAWDRGNTEAFFGQGTRLTVV.

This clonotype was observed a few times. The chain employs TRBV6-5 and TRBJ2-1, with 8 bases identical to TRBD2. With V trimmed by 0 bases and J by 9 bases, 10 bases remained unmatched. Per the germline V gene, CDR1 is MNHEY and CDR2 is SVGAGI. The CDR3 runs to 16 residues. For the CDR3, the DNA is TGTGCCAGCAGTTACTCGATCGGCGGGGGGAGGCCTGAGCAGTTCTTC. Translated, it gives CASSYSIGGGRPEQFF.

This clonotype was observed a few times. CDR3 amino acids: CSARDSWEKGKLFF. CDR3 nucleotide sequence: TGCAGTGCTAGAGATTCTTGGGAGAAAGGAAAACTGTTTTTT. V and J are TRBV20-1 and TRBJ1-4; no firm D call. Germline-derived CDR1 and CDR2 are DFQATT and SNEGSKA (reference sequence). The V end was cut by 0 bases, the J end by 10 bases, with 15 bases between. This CDR3 contains 14 residues.

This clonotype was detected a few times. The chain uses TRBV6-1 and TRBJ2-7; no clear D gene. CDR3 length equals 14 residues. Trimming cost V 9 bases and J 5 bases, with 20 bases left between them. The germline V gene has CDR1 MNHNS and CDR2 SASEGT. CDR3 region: CASFSIGSPNEQYF. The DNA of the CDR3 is TGTGCCAGTTTTTCTATAGGGTCTCCGAACGAGCAGTACTTC.

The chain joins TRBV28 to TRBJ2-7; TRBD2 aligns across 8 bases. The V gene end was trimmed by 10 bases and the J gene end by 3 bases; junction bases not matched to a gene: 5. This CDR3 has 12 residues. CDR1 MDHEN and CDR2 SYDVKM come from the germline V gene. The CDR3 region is CATRRGGYEQYV. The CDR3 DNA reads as TGTGCCACCCGACGGGGGGGCTACGAGCAGTACGTC.